The 15 T cell receptor beta chains reported below all come from one sample, sequenced in a study of blood T cells in healthy people across ages. For the second PCR, which ran for about 6 to 12 cycles, a sample-barcoded 5' primer and a J-beta primer mix were used. TCRdb re-called the 5' RACE reads with MiXCR, one entry per CDR3 protein. The table records under 1 million distinct CDR3 sequences, about 42% of them present only once. The specimen sequenced was blood. The receptors were gathered from a man between 60 and 75 years old in good health.

This clonotype has only a few counts. The chain uses TRBV15 and TRBJ2-3; D is unresolved. Germline values: CDR1 LNHNV, CDR2 YYDKDF (reference sequence). V lost 0 bases and J 4 bases, leaving 17 bases between the germline ends. The CDR3 loop spans 17 amino acids. The CDR3 is CATSREVGSGASDTQYF. The CDR3, as DNA: TGTGCCACCAGCAGAGAAGTCGGATCAGGAGCCTCAGATACGCAGTATTTT.

This clonotype was recorded many times. This sequence joins TRBV20-1 and TRBJ2-4, with 8 bases aligning to TRBD2. J gave up 0 bases and V 6 bases, and 4 bases lay outside the gene matches. The CDR3 is 14 residues long. The germline gives CDR1 DFQATT, CDR2 SNEGSKA (reference sequence). The CDR3 nucleotides are TGCAGTGCGATTACTAGCGGAGCCAAAAACATTCAGTACTTC. It yields the protein CSAITSGAKNIQYF.

The genes are TRBV20-1 and TRBJ1-1; D unresolved. The germline V gene encodes CDR1 DFQATT and CDR2 SNEGSKA (reference sequence). The CDR3 loop spans 15 amino acids. The ends were cut back, 2 bases at V and 2 bases at J, with 15 bases in the middle. The CDR3 DNA is TGCAGTGCTAGACCTCTAGGAACCCGAAACACTGAAGCTTTCTTT. It translates to CSARPLGTRNTEAFF.

This clonotype turned up a few times. The V gene is TRBV12-3 or TRBV12-4, the J gene TRBJ2-4; 8 bases map to TRBD1. The tail of the sequence fits TRBJ2-5 better, so the J call may be wrong. The length of the CDR3 is 14 residues. CDR3 in amino acids: CASSSPDRGETQYF. CDR3 coding DNA: TGTGCCAGCAGTTCCCCCGACAGGGGAGAGACCCAGTACTTC.

This clonotype was found a few times. The V call is TRBV29-1, the J call TRBJ2-1; 7 nucleotides line up with TRBD2. The CDR3 is made up of 14 amino acids. The J segment lost 0 bases and the V segment lost 5 bases, leaving 4 bases of the junction unmatched. Germline loops: CDR1 SQVTM, CDR2 ANQGSEA. The CDR3 loop is CSVRGESSYNEQFF. The CDR3 DNA reads as TGCAGCGTTCGGGGGGAGAGCTCCTACAATGAGCAGTTCTTC.

This clonotype was seen only a few times. V is TRBV12-5 and J is TRBJ2-3; TRBD2 matches at 8 bases. The CDR3 totals 15 residues. After removal of 5 bases from V and 6 bases from J, the junction contained 10 bases not matched to a gene. Germline-derived CDR1 and CDR2 are LGHNT and FRNRAP. CDR3 in amino acids: CASGIGGAGADTQYF. CDR3 in DNA: TGTGCTAGTGGTATCGGGGGGGCCGGGGCGGATACGCAGTATTTT. Using reference TRBV12-5 and TRBJ2-3 for the parts outside the CDR3, the full variable domain is DARVTQTPRHKVTEMGQEVTMRCQPILGHNTVFWYRQTMMQGLELLAYFRNRAPLDDSGMPKDRFSAEMPDATLATLKIQPSEPRDSAVYFCASGIGGAGADTQYFGPGTRLTVL.

In this sample, this clonotype turned up a few times. This rearrangement joins TRBV7-3 to TRBJ2-3; a weak D match, TRBD2 (5 bases). Between the trimmed V and J ends, which lost 4 bases and 1 base, there was a span of 12 bases. This CDR3 has 15 amino acids. The V gene's germline CDR1 is SGHTA and CDR2 FQGTGA. The CDR3 is CASSSRVGGTDTQYF. The CDR3 DNA sequence: TGTGCCAGCAGCTCCAGAGTCGGGGGCACAGATACGCAGTATTTT. Full variable domain (outside the CDR3, taken from reference TRBV7-3 and TRBJ2-3): GAGVSQTPSNKVTEKGKYVELRCDPISGHTALYWYRQSLGQGPEFLIYFQGTGAADDSGLPNDRFFAVRPEGSVSTLKIQRTERGDSAVYLCASSSRVGGTDTQYFGPGTRLTVL.

CDR3 region: CASTGASDTQYF. The CDR3 coding sequence is TGTGCCAGCACCGGGGCTTCAGATACGCAGTATTTT. The chain joins TRBV2 to TRBJ2-3; D possibly uses TRBD1 or TRBD2 (5 bases each). CDR1 and CDR2 (germline): SNHLY, FYNNEI. V was clipped by 7 bases and J by 4 bases, with 9 bases between them. The CDR3 covers 12 residues.

This chain uses TRBV4-3 with TRBJ2-2, with D tentatively TRBD2 (6 bases). Germline loops: CDR1 LGHNA, CDR2 YSLEER. V gave up 5 bases and J gave up 1 base, with 14 bases separating them. The CDR3 contains 16 residues. CDR3: CASSAWRGLNTGELFF. DNA of the CDR3: TGCGCCAGCAGCGCATGGCGGGGATTGAACACCGGGGAGCTGTTTTTT.

The rearrangement links TRBV20-1 to TRBJ1-2; D gene uncertain. Germline CDR1 reads DFQATT; CDR2 reads SNEGSKA (reference sequence). The CDR3 extends over 10 amino acids. In DNA form, the CDR3 reads TGCAGGGCCGCCGGGCAGGGCTACACCTTC. Its protein is CRAAGQGYTF.

The chain couples TRBV6-5 to TRBJ2-7; D perhaps matches TRBD2 (6 bases). The CDR3 length is 15 residues. Trimming removed 2 bases from V and 1 base from J, with 12 bases in between. CDR1 is MNHEY, CDR2 SVGAGI, per germline. The CDR3 loop reads CASSYDGGASYEQYF. As DNA, the CDR3 is TGTGCCAGCAGTTACGACGGCGGGGCTTCCTACGAGCAGTACTTC.

Only a few counts were recorded for this clonotype. This rearrangement joins TRBV10-3 to TRBJ2-7; D gene ambiguous. Looked up from germline, CDR1 is ENHRY and CDR2 is SYGVKD. The CDR3 totals 12 residues. V shed 1 base and J shed 7 bases, with 8 bases lying between them. CDR3 in DNA: TGTGCCATCAGTGAGTATGATAATGAGCAGTACTTC. Translating gives CAISEYDNEQYF.

V is TRBV4-1 and J is TRBJ2-7, with D perhaps given as TRBD1 or TRBD2 (6 bases each). The J call is doubtful: the DNA matches TRBJ2-5 better. This CDR3 spans 16 amino acids. The germline V gene encodes CDR1 MGHRA and CDR2 YSYEKL. The CDR3 loop reads CASSQDSAGAGETQYF. In nucleotides, the CDR3 is TGCGCCAGCAGCCAAGATTCGGCAGGGGCGGGGGAGACCCAGTACTTC.

The rearrangement joins TRBV2 to TRBJ2-5; 10 nucleotides line up with TRBD2. Germline CDR1 is SNHLY and CDR2 is FYNNEI. J lost 2 bases, V lost 5 bases, and 5 bases had no gene match. The CDR3 spans 15 residues. CDR3 loop: CASSPGLADQETQYF. The CDR3 nucleotides are TGTGCCAGCAGTCCTGGACTAGCGGATCAAGAGACCCAGTACTTC.

V and J are TRBV3-1 and TRBJ2-1; 8 positions agree with TRBD2. Germline V gives CDR1 LGHDT, CDR2 YNNKEL (reference sequence). The CDR3 has 15 residues. V was pared by 6 bases and J by 13 bases, with 17 bases of the junction left unmatched. CDR3 protein: CASSPWGSGEETQFF. The CDR3 DNA sequence: TGTGCCAGCAGTCCCTGGGGTAGCGGGGAAGAGACCCAGTTCTTC.